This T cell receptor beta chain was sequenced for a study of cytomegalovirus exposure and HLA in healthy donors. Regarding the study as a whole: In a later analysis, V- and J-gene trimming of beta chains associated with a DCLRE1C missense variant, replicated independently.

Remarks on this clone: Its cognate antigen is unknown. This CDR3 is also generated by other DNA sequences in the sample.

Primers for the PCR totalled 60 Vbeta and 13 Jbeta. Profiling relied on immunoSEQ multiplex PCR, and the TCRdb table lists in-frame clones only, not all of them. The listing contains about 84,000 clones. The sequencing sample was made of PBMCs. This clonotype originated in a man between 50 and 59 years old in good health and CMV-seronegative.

CDR3 region: CASSLQGTSNQPQHF. The CDR3 DNA sequence: TGCGCCAGCAGCTTACAGGGGACAAGCAATCAGCCCCAGCATTTT. The chain uses TRBV5-1 and TRBJ1-5, with 7 bases fitting TRBD1. Per the germline V gene, CDR1 is SGHRS and CDR2 is YFSETQ. Losses at the gene ends were 2 bases for V and 1 base for J; bases not matched to a gene: 3. The CDR3 runs 15 residues. Together with reference TRBV5-1 and TRBJ1-5, the CDR3 gives the full variable domain: KAGVTQTPRYLIKTRGQQVTLSCSPISGHRSVSWYQQTPGQGLQFLFEYFSETQRNKGNFPGRFSGRQFSNSRSEMNVSTLELGDSALYLCASSLQGTSNQPQHFGDGTRLSIL.